The clone carrying this T cell receptor (beta chain) was detected many times. Its antigen is as yet unknown. This sample stems from a study of T cells in Graves' hyperthyroidism and ophthalmopathy. Study conclusions and caveats: The model made its ophthalmopathy prediction, and onset followed a median approximately 7 months later.

There were TCR beta CDR3 regions amplified from RNA transcripts. The primer set for the first-round RT-PCR of the TCR CDR3 was HTBI. MiXCR was run by TCRdb on the multiplex PCR reads, yielding one entry per CDR3 protein. The table lists roughly 380,000 distinct CDR3 sequences, 15% to 20% of them singletons. Diagnoses were made from clinical symptoms, serum measures (thyroxine and TRAb), thyroid ultrasound and orbital computed tomography. V lost 1 base, J lost 2 bases, and 5 bases lay in between. This CDR3 contains 13 residues. Germline loops: CDR1 SGHVS, CDR2 FNYEAQ. The sequencing sample was made of blood. The chain is built from TRBV7-6 and TRBJ1-1; D is unclear. This receptor was taken from a woman between 40 and 55 years old with Graves' ophthalmopathy. The chain's CDR3 is CASSLDVNTEAFF. The DNA for the CDR3 is TGTGCCAGCAGCTTAGATGTAAACACTGAAGCTTTCTTT.